What follows describes a single T cell receptor (beta chain). The assay was immunoSEQ multiplex PCR, and TCRdb's table has in-frame clones only and misses some. The table includes 250,000 to 350,000 clones, 70% to 90% detected once. Germline V gene data show CDR1 as MNHNS and CDR2 as SASEGT. The CDR3 is made up of 16 amino acids. V was shortened by 2 bases and J by 4 bases, with 17 bases between the two germline ends. This specimen comes from a study of blood T cell repertoires in COVID-19. Study-wide context: Sources were T cells, B-cell-depleted T cells, or PBMCs; the material itself was cDNA or gDNA.

This TCR derives from a woman in her 50s who had recovered from COVID-19. Input material: peripheral blood. V is TRBV6-1 and J is TRBJ1-2, with a weak D call TRBD1 (6 bases). CDR3 coding DNA: TGTGCCAGCAGTGAATTCGGGGGGGCCATTTCCTATGGCTACACCTTC. Translation gives CASSEFGGAISYGYTF.